This record concerns one TCR beta chain sequence. These data originate in a study of blood T cell repertoires in COVID-19. For the study at large: T cells, B-cell-depleted T cells, or PBMCs provided the cDNA or gDNA that served as material.

Authors' analysis steps: Researchers report that nucleated cell counts were estimated from reference gene primer amplification. Method: immunoSEQ multiplex PCR; TCRdb's copy keeps in-frame clones and lacks some. V and J calls and clone size are copied from that table; D and trimming were computed from the DNA. This sample has roughly 120,000 clones; around nine tenths occur once, and the top ten carry 8.4%. The CDR3 extends over 17 amino acids. CDR1 is SGHAT and CDR2 is FQNNGV in the germline V gene. V lost 4 bases and J 4 bases, leaving 22 bases between the germline ends. The chain combines TRBV11-2 with TRBJ2-5; a weak D match, TRBD2 (6 bases). This clonotype was obtained from a woman aged 65 to 85 who had recovered from COVID-19. Sequencing was carried out using peripheral blood. The CDR3 here is CASSSSGEGGGTETQYF. CDR3 DNA: TGTGCCAGCAGCTCTTCGGGCGAAGGCGGCGGGACAGAGACCCAGTACTTC.